The source of this T cell receptor (beta chain) is a study of cytotoxic CD8 clonotypes in ibrutinib-treated CLL. Across the study: After a median roughly 12 months on treatment (6 to 36), response samples were drawn.

This clone was seen a handful of times. Libraries were prepared by immunoSEQ multiplex PCR; TCRdb keeps only in-frame clonotypes and omits some of them. The data hold about 160,000 clones, with 81% observed a single time. V lost 5 bases to trimming and J lost 7 bases; unmatched junction nucleotides: 1. Looked up from germline, CDR1 is GTSNPN and CDR2 is SVGIG (reference sequence). The CDR3 is 11 amino acids. The clonotype originates from a human donor with chronic lymphocytic leukemia. The chain carries TRBV30 and TRBJ1-2; 10 nucleotides line up with TRBD1. The sample consisted of PBMCs, taken after 12 months of ibrutinib treatment. CDR3 loop: CAWGQGGGYTF. The CDR3 region has the DNA TGTGCCTGGGGACAGGGGGGTGGCTACACCTTC.